Following are 27 T cell receptor beta chains from one sample sequenced in a study of blood T cell repertoires in COVID-19. Data came from immunoSEQ multiplex PCR; TCRdb stores just in-frame clones and leaves some out. The top ten clones hold about 5% of a sample with some 200,000 clones, around 89% of them seen once. Sample: peripheral blood. These receptors were taken from a woman in her forties with acute or convalescent COVID-19.

This rearrangement joins TRBV29-1 to TRBJ1-2; 9 bases fit TRBD1. The V gene's germline CDR1 is SQVTM and CDR2 ANQGSEA. The CDR3 has 13 residues. J gave up 6 bases and V 7 bases, and 9 bases lay outside the gene matches. CDR3 bases: TGCAGCGCCCTGGGGACAGGGCTGGATGGCTACACCTTC. The encoded protein is CSALGTGLDGYTF.

This clone appeared a single time. The chain links TRBV29-1 to TRBJ1-2, with TRBD1 identical over 9 bases. Trimming cost V 6 bases and J 5 bases; bases outside gene matches: 7. The CDR3 runs 13 residues. The germline gives CDR1 SQVTM, CDR2 ANQGSEA. CDR3 nucleotide sequence: TGCAGCGTGGACCGGGACAGGGCATATGGCTACACCTTC. It is translated as CSVDRDRAYGYTF.

V is TRBV14 and J is TRBJ1-2, with a possible D match to TRBD1 (6 bases). Germline loops: CDR1 SGHDN, CDR2 FVKESK. This CDR3 has 14 residues. Trimming cost V 1 base and J 8 bases, with 14 bases left between them. Written as DNA, the CDR3 is TGTGCCAGCAGCCAAGTTAACAGGGTTGAAGGCTACACCTTC. This sequence encodes CASSQVNRVEGYTF.

The rearrangement links TRBV28 to TRBJ2-2; TRBD1 is a possible D gene (5 bases). CDR1 and CDR2 from the germline V gene are MDHEN and SYDVKM. CDR3 length: 12 amino acids. V was pared by 3 bases and J by 13 bases, with 12 bases between. This CDR3 reads CASSFGFTGLFF. The CDR3 nucleotides are TGTGCCAGCAGTTTTGGTTTCACAGGGCTGTTTTTT.

The chain links TRBV19 to TRBJ2-6; D possibly corresponds to TRBD1 (6 bases). Per the germline V gene, CDR1 is LNHDA and CDR2 is SQIVND (reference sequence). V was clipped by 6 bases and J by 4 bases, with 19 bases between them. This CDR3 is 17 amino acids long. CDR3 sequence reads: CASRKTGTSNGANVLTF. The CDR3 DNA is TGTGCCAGTAGGAAAACCGGGACAAGTAACGGGGCCAACGTCCTGACTTTC.

This clone was seen just once. The gene calls are TRBV10-3 and TRBJ1-1; D is unclear. Trimming left V 9 bases short and J 1 base short, with 6 bases between. The CDR3 covers 11 residues. Germline CDR1 and CDR2: ENHRY and SYGVKD. For the CDR3, the DNA is TGTGCCATTCGGGAGAACACTGAAGCTTTCTTT. Amino acid sequence: CAIRENTEAFF.

The chain joins TRBV5-1 to TRBJ2-1; TRBD2 matches 12 bases. The V and J ends lost 1 base and 6 bases, in that order; junction bases with no gene match: 8. This CDR3 has 17 amino acids. From germline, CDR1 is SGHRS and CDR2 YFSETQ. In DNA, the CDR3 is TGCGCCAGCAGCTTGACTCGCGGACTAGCGGGGTTCAATGAGCAGTTCTTC. Protein: CASSLTRGLAGFNEQFF.

This chain joins TRBV9 and TRBJ1-4; TRBD1 aligns across 7 bases. The CDR3 sequence is 14 residues long. CDR1 and CDR2 from the germline V gene are SGDLS and YYNGEE. Trimming at V came to 3 bases and at J to 8 bases, leaving 7 bases not matched to a gene. CDR3 in DNA: TGTGCCAGCAGCGGACAGGGAGAGAGAGAAAAACTGTTTTTT. Translation gives CASSGQGEREKLFF.

The chain carries TRBV10-2 and TRBJ1-2; D possibly corresponds to TRBD1 (6 bases). The V gene's germline CDR1 is WSHSY and CDR2 SAAADI. This CDR3 spans 12 amino acids. Trimming pared 8 bases from V and 7 bases from J, leaving 14 bases between. CDR3 sequence (DNA): TGCGCCAGCGGCCCGGGGGGCTCTGGCTACACCTTC. Its translation: CASGPGGSGYTF.

The genes are TRBV7-4 and TRBJ2-5; 12 nucleotides align to TRBD1. CDR1 and CDR2 from the germline V gene are SGHVT and SQSDAQ. CDR3 length equals 19 residues. V gave up 5 bases and J gave up 3 bases; unmatched junction bases: 16. This CDR3 reads CASSRPGQGAFRVKETQYF. The CDR3 nucleotides read TGTGCCAGCAGCCGACCGGGACAGGGGGCTTTTCGCGTCAAAGAGACCCAGTACTTC. The variable domain in full, with the rest retrieved from reference TRBV7-4 and TRBJ2-5, is GAGVSQSPRYKVAKRGRDVALRCDSISGHVTLYWYRQTLGQGSEVLTYSQSDAQRDKSGRPSGRFSAERPERSVSTLKIQRTEQGDSAVYLCASSRPGQGAFRVKETQYFGPGTRLLVL.

The chain employs TRBV7-2 and TRBJ1-1, with D maybe TRBD1 (6 bases). Germline V gene sequence: CDR1 SGHTA, CDR2 FQGNSA. CDR3 length: 15 residues. V was clipped by 1 base and J by 4 bases, with 13 bases between them. CDR3 sequence reads: CASSLVGTMVTEAFF. The CDR3 nucleotides are TGTGCCAGCAGCTTAGTTGGGACAATGGTCACTGAAGCTTTCTTT.

The V and J genes are TRBV2 and TRBJ2-2, with TRBD1 matching over 11 bases. V was pared by 5 bases and J by 4 bases, with 3 bases of the junction left unmatched. The CDR3 runs 15 residues. The germline V gene has CDR1 SNHLY and CDR2 FYNNEI. The CDR3 is CASSLGTGGTGELFF. In nucleotides, the CDR3 is TGTGCCAGCAGTCTCGGGACAGGGGGCACCGGGGAGCTGTTTTTT.

The rearrangement uses TRBV2 and TRBJ2-3; D ambiguous. The CDR3 spans 14 residues. Trimming pared 3 bases from V and 4 bases from J, leaving 11 bases between. CDR1 and CDR2 (germline): SNHLY, FYNNEI. CDR3 in DNA: TGTGCCAGCAGTGAGGCCAGAAATTCAGATACGCAGTATTTT. Translated, it gives CASSEARNSDTQYF.

This chain joins TRBV7-2 and TRBJ1-2, with TRBD1 as a possible D gene (6 bases). The V gene lost 4 bases and the J gene lost 4 bases, with 16 bases spanning the gap. The CDR3 sequence is 15 residues long. Germline values: CDR1 SGHTA, CDR2 FQGNSA. The CDR3 loop reads CASSSYRERGYGYTF. The DNA of the CDR3 is TGTGCCAGCAGCTCCTACAGGGAACGGGGCTATGGCTACACCTTC.

The CDR3 loop is CASSDGGPQHF. The CDR3 DNA follows: TGTGCCAGCAGTGACGGGGGGCCCCAGCATTTT. This sequence joins TRBV6-1 and TRBJ1-5, with a tentative D call TRBD1 (5 bases). The CDR3 sequence is 11 residues long. Germline values: CDR1 MNHNS, CDR2 SASEGT. Trimming pared 3 bases from V and 9 bases from J, leaving 6 bases between.

This chain connects TRBV5-6 to TRBJ2-1, with D maybe TRBD1 (6 bases). The CDR3 totals 15 residues. CDR1 and CDR2 (germline): SGHDT, YYEEEE. Trimming removed 4 bases from V and 4 bases from J, with 15 bases in between. CDR3 coding DNA: TGTGCCAGCAGCACCGGACAGCTTAGATACAATGAGCAGTTCTTC. Translating gives CASSTGQLRYNEQFF.

The genes are TRBV6-5 and TRBJ1-1; TRBD1 is a possible D gene (5 bases). The CDR3 has 13 residues. From germline, CDR1 is MNHEY and CDR2 SVGAGI. The ends were cut back, 8 bases at V and 1 base at J, with 11 bases in the middle. CDR3: CASPGVPNTEAFF. DNA for the CDR3: TGTGCCAGCCCGGGGGTGCCGAACACTGAAGCTTTCTTT.

The chain recombines TRBV3-1 (or the pseudogene TRBV3-2) with TRBJ1-1; 10 bases map to TRBD1. Trimming took 1 base from V and 6 from J; bases not matched to a gene: 5. Germline loops: CDR1 LGHDT, CDR2 YNNKEL (reference sequence). The CDR3 extends over 15 amino acids. In DNA form, the CDR3 reads TGTGCCAGCAGCCAAGGGTACGGGACAGGGGCTGAAGCTTTCTTT. Its translation: CASSQGYGTGAEAFF.

A single count supports this clone. The chain links TRBV7-8 to TRBJ1-5, with D perhaps TRBD1 (5 bases). This CDR3 contains 16 residues. Trimming took 3 bases from V and 0 from J, leaving 12 bases between them. Per germline, CDR1 SGHVS and CDR2 FQNEAQ. The DNA of the CDR3 is TGTGCCAGCAGCTTGCGGGGCCCTGGTAGCAATCAGCCCCAGCATTTT. Residues: CASSLRGPGSNQPQHF. The full variable domain, with the rest looked up from reference TRBV7-8 and TRBJ1-5, is GAGVSQSPRYKVAKRGQDVALRCDPISGHVSLFWYQQALGQGPEFLTYFQNEAQLDKSGLPSDRFFAERPEGSVSTLKIQRTQQEDSAVYLCASSLRGPGSNQPQHFGDGTRLSIL.

This clone was recorded a few times. The rearrangement uses TRBV21-1 and TRBJ2-1; TRBD2, the D gene given by the table, was not confirmed from the DNA. TRBV21-1 is labeled a pseudogene. The CDR3 extends over 21 amino acids. The CDR3 sequence: CASSAKASGRLAGGTRNEQFF. CDR3 nucleotides: TGTGCCAGCAGCGCGAAAGCATCGGGTAGGCTAGCGGGGGGTACTCGGAATGAGCAGTTCTTC.

The V and J genes are TRBV28 and TRBJ1-5, with D maybe TRBD1 (6 bases). The germline V and J ends were trimmed by 1 base and 6 bases, with 13 bases remaining between them. The CDR3 length is 15 residues. Germline CDR1 reads MDHEN; CDR2 reads SYDVKM. For the CDR3, the DNA is TGTGCCAGCAGTTTATACAGGGTAGGGGGTCAGCCCCAGCATTTT. Translation: CASSLYRVGGQPQHF.

This clone has only a few counts. This sequence joins TRBV11-3 and TRBJ2-2, with 9 bases lining up with TRBD1. The germline V gene has CDR1 SGHNT and CDR2 YENEEA. The CDR3 is made up of 16 amino acids. Losses at the gene ends were 1 base for V and 6 bases for J; bases not matched to a gene: 6. The CDR3: CASSLGPRDRAGELFF. For the CDR3, the DNA is TGTGCCAGCAGCTTAGGGCCCCGGGACAGGGCCGGGGAGCTGTTTTTT.

This clone has a single count. The V gene is TRBV6-5, the J gene TRBJ2-3, with 14 positions matching TRBD2. The trim removed 8 bases at V and 6 bases at J, leaving 7 bases unmatched. CDR3 length: 15 residues. Per the germline V gene, CDR1 is MNHEY and CDR2 is SVGAGI. CDR3 in DNA: TGTGCCAGCTCAATGACTAGCGGGGGGGTGGATACGCAGTATTTT. It encodes CASSMTSGGVDTQYF.

This chain's CDR3 is CASSGGESQYF. In DNA form, the CDR3 reads TGTGCCAGCAGCGGAGGGGAGTCCCAGTACTTC. This sequence joins TRBV7-9 and TRBJ2-5; tentatively, D is TRBD2 (6 bases). The germline V and J ends were trimmed by 5 bases and 9 bases, with 10 bases remaining between them. The CDR3 has 11 residues. Germline V lookup: CDR1 SEHNR, CDR2 FQNEAQ (reference sequence).

The V and J genes are TRBV14 and TRBJ1-1, with no clear D. V was shortened by 4 bases and J by 3 bases, with 12 bases between the two germline ends. The CDR3 loop spans 14 amino acids. Looked up from germline, CDR1 is SGHDN and CDR2 is FVKESK. For the CDR3, the DNA is TGTGCCAGCAGCCCCCGGCGGAGGGACACTGAAGCTTTCTTT. Translated: CASSPRRRDTEAFF.

This clone turned up a few times. Other nucleotide sequences from this sample produce the same CDR3. V and J are TRBV9 and TRBJ2-1; TRBD2 is a possible D gene (5 bases). Germline V gene data show CDR1 as SGDLS and CDR2 as YYNGEE. This CDR3 contains 12 residues. Trimming took 4 bases from V and 10 from J, leaving 12 bases between them. The CDR3 protein is CASSPSRGEQFF. CDR3 nucleotides: TGTGCCAGCAGCCCGTCCAGAGGGGAGCAGTTCTTC.

This CDR3 reads CASSLGGPETQYF. DNA of the CDR3: TGTGCCAGCAGTTTAGGGGGGCCAGAGACCCAGTACTTC. The chain is built from TRBV12-3 or TRBV12-4 and TRBJ2-5; TRBD1 is a possible D gene (6 bases). This CDR3 spans 13 amino acids. V lost 1 base, J lost 4 bases, and 7 bases lay in between.